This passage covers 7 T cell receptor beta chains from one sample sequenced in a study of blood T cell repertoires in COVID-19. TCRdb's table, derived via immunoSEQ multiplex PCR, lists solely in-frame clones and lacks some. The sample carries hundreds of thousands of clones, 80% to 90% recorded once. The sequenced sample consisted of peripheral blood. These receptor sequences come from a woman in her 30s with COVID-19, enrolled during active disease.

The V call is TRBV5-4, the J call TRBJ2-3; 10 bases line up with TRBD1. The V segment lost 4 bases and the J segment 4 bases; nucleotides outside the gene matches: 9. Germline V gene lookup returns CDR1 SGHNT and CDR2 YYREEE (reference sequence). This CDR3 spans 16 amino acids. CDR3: CASSLRTGGVSDTQYF. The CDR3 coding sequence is TGTGCCAGCAGCCTCCGGACAGGGGGGGTCTCAGATACGCAGTATTTT.

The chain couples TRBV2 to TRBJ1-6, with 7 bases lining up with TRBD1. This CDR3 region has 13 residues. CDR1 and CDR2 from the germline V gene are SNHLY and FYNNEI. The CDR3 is CAGGQNYNSPLHF. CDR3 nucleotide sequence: TGTGCTGGGGGACAGAACTATAATTCACCCCTCCACTTT.

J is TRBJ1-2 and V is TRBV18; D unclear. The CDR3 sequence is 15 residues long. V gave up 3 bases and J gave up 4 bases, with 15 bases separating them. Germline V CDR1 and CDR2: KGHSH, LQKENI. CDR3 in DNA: TGTGCCAGCTCACCGACACCCGACAAACCCTATGGCTACACCTTC. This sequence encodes CASSPTPDKPYGYTF.

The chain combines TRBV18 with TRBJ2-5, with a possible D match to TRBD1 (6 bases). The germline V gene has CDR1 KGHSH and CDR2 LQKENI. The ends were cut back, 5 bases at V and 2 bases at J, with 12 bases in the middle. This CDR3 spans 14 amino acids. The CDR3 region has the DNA TGTGCCAGCTCAGGACAGCGCAATCAAGAGACCCAGTACTTC. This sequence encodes CASSGQRNQETQYF.

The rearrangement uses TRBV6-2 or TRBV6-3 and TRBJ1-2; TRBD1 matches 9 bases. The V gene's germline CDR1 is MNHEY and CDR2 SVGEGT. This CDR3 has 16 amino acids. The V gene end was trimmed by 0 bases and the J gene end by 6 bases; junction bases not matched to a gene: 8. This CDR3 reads CASSYSPPQGADGYTF. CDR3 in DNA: TGTGCCAGCAGTTACTCGCCCCCACAGGGGGCAGATGGCTACACCTTC.

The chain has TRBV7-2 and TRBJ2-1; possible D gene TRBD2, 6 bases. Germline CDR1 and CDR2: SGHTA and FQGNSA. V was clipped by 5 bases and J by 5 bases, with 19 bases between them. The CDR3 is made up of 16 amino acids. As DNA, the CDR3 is TGTGCCAGCAGCAAAAGGACGGCGGACTATCACAATGAGCAGTTCTTC. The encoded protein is CASSKRTADYHNEQFF.

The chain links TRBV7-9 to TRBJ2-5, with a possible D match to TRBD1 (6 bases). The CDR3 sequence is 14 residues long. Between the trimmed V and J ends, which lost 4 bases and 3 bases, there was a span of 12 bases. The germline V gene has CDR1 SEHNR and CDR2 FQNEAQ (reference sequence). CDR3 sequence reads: CASSSGTFEETQYF. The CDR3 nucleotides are TGTGCCAGCAGCTCTGGGACATTCGAAGAGACCCAGTACTTC.